This T cell receptor (beta chain) was captured by sequencing in a study of lung T cells in sarcoidosis with Löfgren's syndrome. The study's findings and limits: Multiple Löfgren's syndrome patients reportedly shared TRAV12-1 and TRBV2 CDR3 motifs. Versus controls, Löfgren's syndrome patients reportedly showed TRAV12-1 and TRBV2 as most expanded.

TCRdb re-derived calls from the reads in MiXCR, one entry per CDR3 protein. The sample yields 15,000 to 25,000 distinct CDR3 sequences, around 20% seen once. Details on this clonotype: Its antigen remains unknown. A much larger clone lies a single base off, so this may be a read error. The CDR3 end shows no conserved phenylalanine or tryptophan, and so a read error is likely.

The length of the CDR3 is 17 residues. Germline CDR1 is MDHEN and CDR2 is SYDVKM. The V segment lost 2 bases and the J segment 0 bases; nucleotides outside the gene matches: 9. This chain uses TRBV28 with TRBJ1-1; the match to TRBD1 covers 7 bases. Sequencing was carried out using CD4+ T cells from bronchoalveolar lavage. The sequence came from a human donor with sarcoidosis (Löfgren's syndrome or another form), or a control subject (not recorded which). The CDR3 DNA sequence: TGTGCCAGCAGTTTAGGGGGACAGTGGAACATGAACACTGAAGCTTTCTCT. This gives the protein CASSLGGQWNMNTEAFS.